This TCR beta chain was profiled in a study of technical replicates of blood from several donors. J was trimmed by 2 bases and V by 4 bases; bases with no gene match: 4. This CDR3 spans 15 amino acids. Per the germline V gene, CDR1 is LGHNA and CDR2 is YNFKEQ. In its sample, this clone was seen a few times. The table came from immunoSEQ multiplex PCR; TCRdb's copy has only in-frame clones and leaves some out. The table lists roughly 60,000 clones, approximately 86% of them singletons. The V and J genes are TRBV4-2 and TRBJ1-2; 10 positions agree with TRBD1. The sequence was obtained from a human donor in good health. Some clones in this sample may be carry-over from other donors' samples. The specimen sequenced was PBMCs. CDR3 sequence reads: CASSPLGQGNYGYTF. CDR3 in DNA: TGTGCCAGCAGCCCGTTGGGACAGGGGAACTATGGCTACACCTTC.